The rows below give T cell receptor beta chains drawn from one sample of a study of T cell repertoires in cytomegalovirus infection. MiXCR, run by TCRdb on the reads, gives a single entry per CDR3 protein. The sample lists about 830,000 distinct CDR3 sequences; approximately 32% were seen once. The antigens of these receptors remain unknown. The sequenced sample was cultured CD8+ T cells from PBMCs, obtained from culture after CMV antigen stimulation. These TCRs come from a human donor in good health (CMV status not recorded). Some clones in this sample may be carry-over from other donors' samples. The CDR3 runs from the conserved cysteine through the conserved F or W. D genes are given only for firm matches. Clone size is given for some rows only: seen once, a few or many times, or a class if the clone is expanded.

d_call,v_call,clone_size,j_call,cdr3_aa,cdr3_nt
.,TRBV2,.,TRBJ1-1,CASRPRALEAFF,TGTGCCAGCAGGCCCCGGGCCTTAGAAGCTTTCTTT
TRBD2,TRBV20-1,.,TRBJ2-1,CSARGMLAGHEQFF,TGCAGTGCTAGAGGAATGTTAGCGGGGCATGAGCAGTTCTTT
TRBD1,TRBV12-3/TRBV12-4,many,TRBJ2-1,CASRGQGQGSYNEQFF,TGTGCCAGCAGGGGACAGGGGCAGGGCTCCTACAATGAGCAGTTCTTC
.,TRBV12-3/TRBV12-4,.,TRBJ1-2,CASSLGINGYTF,TGTGCCAGCAGTTTGGGTATTAATGGCTACACCTTC
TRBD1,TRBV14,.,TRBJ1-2,CASSLTGLGSGYTF,TGTGCCAGCAGCCTGACAGGGCTCGGCAGTGGCTACACCTTC
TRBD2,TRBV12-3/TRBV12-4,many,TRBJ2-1,CASSLSGEANEQFF,TGTGCCAGCAGTTTAAGCGGGGAGGCAAATGAGCAGTTCTTC
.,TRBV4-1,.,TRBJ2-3,CASSSVSRGTDTQYF,TGCGCCAGCAGCTCCGTGAGTAGGGGCACAGATACGCAGTATTTT
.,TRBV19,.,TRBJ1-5,CASSIGSRRYSNQPQHF,TGTGCCAGTAGTATAGGGTCGCGGCGGTACAGCAATCAGCCCCAGCATTTT
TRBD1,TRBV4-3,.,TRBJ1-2,CASSHSLTGRKTGYTF,TGCGCCAGCAGCCATTCCCTGACAGGGAGGAAAACTGGCTACACCTTC
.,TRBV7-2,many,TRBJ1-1,CASSLTVGRNYMNTEAFF,TGTGCCAGCAGCTTGACCGTCGGCAGGAATTATATGAACACTGAAGCTTTCTTT
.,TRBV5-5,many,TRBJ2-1,CASSFSGHDNEQFF,TGTGCCAGCAGCTTTTCGGGTCACGACAATGAGCAGTTCTTC
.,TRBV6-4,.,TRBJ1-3,CASSDLGNGNTIYF,TGTGCCAGCAGTGACCTGGGGAATGGAAACACCATATATTTT
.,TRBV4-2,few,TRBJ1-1,CASSQDQTAANTEAFF,TGTGCCAGCAGCCAAGATCAAACAGCGGCGAACACTGAAGCTTTCTTT
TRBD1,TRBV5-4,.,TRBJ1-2,CASSRRDRNYGYTF,TGTGCCAGCAGCCGCCGGGACAGGAACTATGGCTACACCTTC
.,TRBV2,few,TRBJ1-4,CASIGTTFEKLFF,TGTGCCAGCATCGGGACAACTTTTGAAAAACTGTTTTTT
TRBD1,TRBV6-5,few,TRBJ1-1,CASRPGHRGFFEAFF,TGTGCCAGCAGACCCGGGCACAGGGGGTTCTTTGAAGCTTTCTTT
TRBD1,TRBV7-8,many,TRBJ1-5,CASSLGDRVSHF,TGTGCCAGCAGCTTAGGAGACAGGGTCTCCCATTTT
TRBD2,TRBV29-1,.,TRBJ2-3,CSVEDQIAGLSTDTQYF,TGCAGCGTTGAAGACCAAATAGCGGGTCTTAGCACAGATACACAGTATTTT
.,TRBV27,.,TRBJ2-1,CASSLSIGNEQFF,TGTGCCAGCAGTTTATCGATAGGCAATGAGCAGTTCTTC
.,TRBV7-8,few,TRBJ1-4,CASSLIAGREKLFF,TGTGCCAGCAGCTTAATAGCGGGGCGGGAAAAACTGTTTTTT
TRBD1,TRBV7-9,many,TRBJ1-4,CAILGQGATNEKLFF,TGTGCCATCCTGGGACAGGGGGCAACTAATGAAAAACTGTTTTTT
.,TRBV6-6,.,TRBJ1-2,CASMTENYGYTF,TGTGCCAGCATGACAGAGAACTATGGCTACACCTTC
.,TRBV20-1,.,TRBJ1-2,CSARGSRGWGYTF,TGCAGTGCTAGAGGATCCCGCGGTTGGGGGTACACCTTC
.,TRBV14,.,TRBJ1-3,CASRTGLSSGNTIYF,TGTGCCAGCAGGACCGGTCTTAGCTCTGGAAACACCATATATTTT
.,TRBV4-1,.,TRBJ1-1,CASSQDPGQAGEAFF,TGCGCCAGCAGCCAAGACCCCGGACAAGCAGGGGAAGCTTTCTTT
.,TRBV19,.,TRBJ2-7,CATQVSGFGSVGTKYEQYF,TGTGCCACCCAAGTATCGGGTTTCGGCTCGGTGGGAACGAAATACGAGCAGTACTTC
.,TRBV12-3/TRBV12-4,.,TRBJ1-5,CSSSPTGRSNQPQHF,TGTTCCAGCAGTCCGACAGGCCGAAGCAATCAGCCCCAGCATTTT
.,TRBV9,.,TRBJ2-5,CASSPGWRGETQYF,TGTGCCAGCAGCCCGGGGTGGAGGGGAGAGACCCAGTACTTC
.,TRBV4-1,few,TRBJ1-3,CASSQASLGNTIYF,TGCGCCAGCAGCCAAGCATCCCTTGGAAACACCATATATTTT
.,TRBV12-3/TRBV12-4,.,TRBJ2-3,CASSLAVRVQGTDTQYF,TGTGCCAGCAGTTTAGCGGTGCGGGTTCAGGGCACAGATACGCAGTATTTT
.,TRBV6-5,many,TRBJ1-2,CASSYSQQGYTF,TGTGCCAGCAGTTACTCGCAGCAAGGCTACACCTTC
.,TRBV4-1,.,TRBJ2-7,CASSQGTLAYEQYF,TGCGCCAGCAGCCAAGGGACACTTGCCTACGAGCAGTACTTC
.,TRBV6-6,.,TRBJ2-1,CASSELVRTFRYGEQFF,TGTGCCAGCAGTGAACTCGTTCGGACCTTTCGCTACGGTGAGCAGTTCTTC